The clone carrying this T cell receptor beta chain was detected once. Its matching antigen is unknown. The entry originates in a study of OX40 agonist ivuxolimab in advanced cancers. Study-level results: Patients with a partial response at 0.1-3.0 mg/kg had among the lowest clonal expansion. In general, CD8+ T cells held more expanded clones than CD4+ did, on average.

Anyone with autoimmune disease history or systemic immunosuppression was excluded. The study sampled blood at baseline, cycle 4 day 1, and cycle 7 day 1. Data came from immunoSEQ multiplex PCR; TCRdb stores just in-frame clones and leaves some out. Of 61,000 or so clones listed, about 80% are singletons. Germline CDR1 SGHTA, CDR2 FQGNSA. The CDR3 extends over 15 amino acids. The junction had 7 bases not matched to a gene; V was cut back by 2 bases and J by 7 bases. The chain couples TRBV7-2 to TRBJ2-1; 8 bases fit TRBD1. This receptor was taken from an adult with an advanced solid tumor such as melanoma, head and neck, liver or kidney cancer. Sequencing was performed on CD4+ or CD8+ T cells sorted from blood, taken in a trial of the OX40 agonist ivuxolimab. In DNA form, the CDR3 reads TGTGCCAGCAGCTTAAGTTTTCAGGGGGCAAATGAGCAGTTCTTC. Amino acids: CASSLSFQGANEQFF.